A selection of T cell receptor beta chains follows, all from one sample in a study of blood T cell repertoires in COVID-19. Produced via immunoSEQ multiplex PCR; TCRdb's table is partial and in-frame only. The sample includes around 100,000 clones, about 84% of them seen just once. Source material: peripheral blood. The receptors were sampled from a human donor in a cohort sampled during active COVID-19. Both conserved end residues are part of each CDR3. The D gene is left open where the match is weak. The size entry is marked missing in some rows and otherwise reads once, few, many or a size class.

v_gene,abundance,d_gene,j_gene,CDR3aa,CDR3nt
TRBV10-3,.,.,TRBJ2-1,CAISELDEQFF,TGTGCCATCAGTGAACTCGATGAGCAGTTCTTC
TRBV6-5,.,.,TRBJ1-1,CASSYPEANTEAFF,TGTGCCAGCAGTTACCCTGAGGCGAACACTGAAGCTTTCTTT
TRBV9,.,.,TRBJ2-5,CASSVGLGEETQYF,TGTGCCAGCAGCGTAGGCTTAGGGGAAGAGACCCAGTACTTC
TRBV6-5,.,.,TRBJ1-5,CASSYGGLGNQPQHF,TGTGCCAGCAGTTACGGTGGGCTTGGCAATCAGCCCCAGCATTTT
TRBV6-1,.,.,TRBJ1-6,CASSGRAFGPNYSPLHF,TGTGCCAGCAGTGGGAGGGCATTTGGACCCAATTATTCACCCCTCCACTTT
TRBV7-8,.,TRBD2,TRBJ2-1,CASSFGLVSLNEQFF,TGTGCCAGCAGCTTCGGACTAGTATCGTTGAATGAGCAGTTCTTC
TRBV7-6,.,TRBD1,TRBJ2-2,CASSLGTGGNGELFF,TGTGCCAGCAGCTTAGGGACAGGGGGCAACGGGGAGCTGTTTTTT
TRBV3-1/TRBV3-2,once,TRBD1,TRBJ1-1,CASSRQGMNTEAFF,TGTGCCAGCAGCCGACAGGGAATGAACACTGAAGCTTTCTTT
TRBV7-8,.,TRBD2,TRBJ2-3,CASSQLAGDTDTQYF,TGTGCCAGCAGCCAACTAGCGGGGGACACAGATACGCAGTATTTT
TRBV28,.,.,TRBJ2-6,CASRLGGYSGANVLTF,TGTGCCAGCAGGCTAGGAGGGTACTCTGGGGCCAACGTCCTGACTTTC
TRBV28,.,TRBD1,TRBJ1-1,CASSLQGQPTRTEAFF,TGTGCCAGCAGTTTACAGGGACAGCCGACCCGAACGGAAGCTTTCTTT
TRBV25-1,.,.,TRBJ2-2,CASRGHQNTGELFF,TGTGCCAGCAGGGGACACCAGAACACCGGGGAGCTGTTTTTT
TRBV18,.,.,TRBJ2-3,CASSPRWGEETDTQYF,TGTGCCAGCTCACCGCGGTGGGGGGAAGAAACAGATACGCAGTATTTT
TRBV12-5,.,TRBD1,TRBJ1-5,CASKTGVDNQPQHF,TGTGCTAGCAAGACAGGGGTAGACAATCAGCCCCAGCATTTT
TRBV28,.,TRBD2,TRBJ2-7,CASLAGSYEQYF,TGTGCCAGCCTAGCGGGCTCCTACGAGCAGTACTTC
TRBV10-3,.,.,TRBJ2-7,CAISGGREQYF,TGTGCCATCAGTGGAGGTCGCGAGCAGTACTTC
TRBV18,.,.,TRBJ1-1,CAIALIRQLLVNTEAFF,TGTGCCATCGCCTTGATCCGACAGTTACTTGTGAACACTGAAGCTTTCTTT
TRBV15,.,.,TRBJ2-1,CATSRTTPSYNEQFF,TGTGCCACCAGCAGAACTACCCCCTCCTACAATGAGCAGTTCTTC
TRBV29-1,.,.,TRBJ1-2,CSVSTALGYTF,TGCAGCGTTTCCACCGCGCTTGGCTACACCTTC
TRBV9,.,.,TRBJ1-1,CASSVRGPNTEAFF,TGTGCCAGCAGCGTACGAGGGCCGAACACTGAAGCTTTCTTT
TRBV6-5,.,TRBD1,TRBJ2-2,CASSRTQGGTGELFF,TGTGCCAGCAGTCGGACACAGGGGGGCACCGGGGAGCTGTTTTTT
TRBV20-1,.,.,TRBJ2-1,CSASSPGSSIDNEQFF,TGCAGTGCTAGTAGTCCGGGGTCCTCGATTGACAATGAGCAGTTCTTC
TRBV6-5,.,.,TRBJ1-1,CASRPSGGSEAFF,TGTGCCAGCAGACCCTCCGGGGGGTCTGAAGCTTTCTTT
TRBV19,.,TRBD1,TRBJ1-2,CASSTDRGVGYGYTF,TGTGCCAGTAGTACAGACAGGGGGGTAGGCTATGGCTACACCTTC
TRBV6-5,.,.,TRBJ2-1,CASSSGLGGWNEQFF,TGTGCCAGCAGTTCCGGACTAGGGGGTTGGAATGAGCAGTTCTTC
TRBV19,.,.,TRBJ1-4,CASSFRQTVDEKLFF,TGTGCCAGTAGTTTCCGACAGACGGTGGATGAAAAACTGTTTTTT
TRBV9,.,.,TRBJ1-1,CASSSLGQWVRTEAFF,TGTGCCAGCAGCAGTCTGGGGCAGTGGGTGCGGACTGAAGCTTTCTTT
TRBV18,.,.,TRBJ1-1,CASSPYDSRNTEAFF,TGTGCCAGCTCACCGTACGACTCGAGGAACACTGAAGCTTTCTTT
TRBV3-1/TRBV3-2,few,.,TRBJ2-7,CASSQRVNEQYF,TGTGCCAGCAGCCAACGGGTCAACGAGCAGTACTTC
TRBV6-1,.,.,TRBJ1-2,CASSEGTATNYGYTF,TGTGCCAGCAGTGAAGGGACAGCAACTAACTATGGCTACACCTTC
TRBV7-2,.,TRBD1,TRBJ1-2,CASSLGRDRVYGYTF,TGTGCCAGCAGCTTAGGCCGGGACAGGGTCTATGGCTACACCTTC
TRBV27,few,.,TRBJ2-1,CASSLRLRGQHNEQFF,TGTGCCAGCAGTTTAAGGTTAAGAGGGCAGCACAATGAGCAGTTCTTC
TRBV27,.,TRBD1,TRBJ1-2,CASSLGQGTNYGYTF,TGTGCCAGCAGTTTGGGACAGGGAACTAACTATGGCTACACCTTC
TRBV11-2,.,.,TRBJ1-2,CASSLISGAGHGYTF,TGTGCCAGCAGCCTTATAAGCGGGGCAGGGCATGGCTACACCTTC
TRBV19,.,.,TRBJ2-6,CASSIGGPGANVLTF,TGTGCCAGTAGTATAGGAGGGCCTGGGGCCAACGTCCTGACTTTC
TRBV9,once,.,TRBJ2-3,CASSVLLAEGTDPQYF,TGTGCCAGCAGCGTCCTACTAGCTGAAGGTACAGATCCGCAGTATTTT
TRBV5-6,.,TRBD1,TRBJ2-7,CASSPGQLGYEQYF,TGTGCCAGCAGCCCGGGACAGTTGGGCTACGAGCAGTACTTC
TRBV25-1,.,.,TRBJ2-1,CASSDLAYNEQFF,TGTGCCAGCAGTGATCTTGCCTACAATGAGCAGTTCTTC
TRBV6-4,once,.,TRBJ2-5,CASSYDGKTQYF,TGTGCCAGCAGTTACGACGGGAAGACCCAGTACTTC
TRBV28,once,TRBD2,TRBJ2-7,CASRSPGLAVYEQYF,TGTGCCAGCAGATCCCCGGGACTAGCGGTTTACGAGCAGTACTTC
TRBV19,once,TRBD1,TRBJ2-7,CASSPGGTGGNEQYF,TGTGCCAGTAGTCCCGGAGGGACAGGGGGCAACGAGCAGTACTTC
TRBV14,.,TRBD1,TRBJ1-2,CASSPPTGYYGYTF,TGTGCCAGCAGCCCTCCGACAGGGTACTATGGCTACACCTTC
TRBV12-5,.,TRBD2,TRBJ2-3,CASGLFRTSGASTDTQYF,TGTGCTAGTGGTTTGTTTAGGACTAGCGGAGCCAGCACAGATACGCAGTATTTT
TRBV4-1,.,TRBD1,TRBJ1-5,CASSQEQGAGGGNQPQHF,TGCGCCAGCAGCCAAGAACAGGGGGCCGGTGGGGGCAATCAGCCCCAGCATTTT
TRBV7-3,.,TRBD2,TRBJ2-5,CASSSSSWTSGGGTQYF,TGTGCCAGCAGCTCCTCATCCTGGACTAGCGGGGGGGGGACCCAGTACTTC
TRBV9,.,.,TRBJ1-2,CASNHNYGYTF,TGTGCCAGCAATCATAACTATGGCTACACCTTC
TRBV10-3,.,TRBD2,TRBJ2-1,CAMQGVSSGRNEQFF,TGTGCCATGCAGGGGGTGTCTAGCGGGAGAAATGAGCAGTTCTTC
TRBV6-5,.,.,TRBJ2-5,CASGEGGAQYF,TGTGCCAGCGGGGAGGGGGGGGCCCAGTACTTC
TRBV10-3,.,.,TRBJ2-5,CAINRDLGGETQYF,TGTGCCATCAATCGGGACCTCGGAGGGGAGACCCAGTACTTC